The 18 T cell receptor beta chains below all came from one sample that was sequenced in a study of blood T cells in healthy people across ages. The use of a sample-barcoded 5' primer and a J-beta primer mix characterized a second PCR of 7 to 11 cycles. In TCRdb, the 5' RACE reads were re-called with MiXCR into one record per CDR3 protein. This table holds fewer than 1,200,000 distinct CDR3 sequences, under 30% found once. These records were also assigned to another study, of T cells of mothers and their children.

What was sequenced was blood. These receptors originate from a girl between 2 and 10 years old in good health.

V is TRBV24-1 and J is TRBJ2-1, with 9 bases identical to TRBD1. The V gene end was trimmed by 8 bases and the J gene end by 8 bases; junction bases not matched to a gene: 6. The CDR3 extends over 13 amino acids. CDR1 is KGHDR, CDR2 SFDVKD, per germline. The CDR3 protein is CATKGQGIDEQFF. The CDR3 DNA reads TGTGCCACCAAAGGACAGGGGATCGATGAGCAGTTCTTC.

This clonotype was observed a few times. The V call is TRBV7-3, the J call TRBJ2-1; 12 bases line up with TRBD1. Germline lookup yields CDR1 SGHTA and CDR2 FQGTGA. J gave up 8 bases and V 4 bases, and 6 bases lay outside the gene matches. The CDR3 is 15 residues long. The CDR3 region has the DNA TGTGCCAGCAGCTGGGGGACAGGGGGCTCAGATGAGCAGTTCTTC. This sequence encodes CASSWGTGGSDEQFF.

CDR3 nucleotides: TGTGCCAGTAGTGTTTCTTATCGGGGACAGGGTGGTGGTGAGCAGTTCTTC. This translates into CASSVSYRGQGGGEQFF. J is TRBJ2-5 and V is TRBV19; 9 bases agree with TRBD1. The end of the DNA is better explained by TRBJ2-1, so the J call may be wrong. Germline CDR1 LNHDA, CDR2 SQIVND (reference sequence). This CDR3 has 17 residues.

This clonotype was counted a single time. The J gene is TRBJ2-7, the V gene TRBV16; D unresolved. The germline gives CDR1 KGHSY, CDR2 FQNENV. Trimming left V 0 bases short and J 2 bases short, with 14 bases between. This CDR3 comprises 16 residues. The CDR3 protein is CASSQSSNWNPYEQYF. The DNA for the CDR3 is TGTGCCAGCAGCCAATCGAGTAACTGGAACCCCTACGAGCAGTACTTC.

The rearrangement links TRBV28 to TRBJ2-1, with D possibly being TRBD2 (6 bases). Per the germline V gene, CDR1 is MDHEN and CDR2 is SYDVKM. V lost 0 bases and J lost 3, with 6 bases in between. There are 14 residues in the CDR3. CDR3 amino acids: CASSLWTSYNEQFF. In DNA, the CDR3 is TGTGCCAGCAGTTTATGGACTAGCTACAATGAGCAGTTCTTC.

This clonotype appeared a few times. This chain uses TRBV24-1 with TRBJ2-5; the D is unclear. CDR3 length: 13 residues. Germline values: CDR1 KGHDR, CDR2 SFDVKD. V was clipped by 0 bases and J by 3 bases, with 4 bases between them. The chain's CDR3 is CATSDLNEETQYF. CDR3 in DNA: TGTGCCACCAGTGATTTGAACGAAGAGACCCAGTACTTC.

V usage is TRBV4-3 and J usage is TRBJ2-4; 8 nucleotides match TRBD1. J lost 5 bases, V lost 4 bases, and 4 bases had no gene match. This CDR3 comprises 14 residues. Germline V gene sequence: CDR1 LGHNA, CDR2 YSLEER. CDR3 nucleotide sequence: TGCGCCAGCAGCCTAGACAGGGGTCAAAACATTCAGTACTTC. Protein: CASSLDRGQNIQYF.

This sequence joins TRBV4-1 and TRBJ1-4; D might be TRBD1 (5 bases). The CDR3 loop spans 15 amino acids. The ends were cut back, 4 bases at V and 8 bases at J, with 17 bases in the middle. Per the germline V gene, CDR1 is MGHRA and CDR2 is YSYEKL. The CDR3 DNA is TGCGCCAGCAGCCGTGACAGAGCCCTACGGGAAAAACTGTTTTTT. Its protein product is CASSRDRALREKLFF.

This rearrangement joins TRBV7-9 to TRBJ2-1, with TRBD2 as a possible D gene (5 bases). Trimming stripped 8 bases from V and 9 bases from J, with 11 bases between. The CDR3 consists of 11 residues. Germline CDR1 reads SEHNR; CDR2 reads FQNEAQ (reference sequence). CDR3 sequence reads: CASVLAGEQFF. CDR3 bases: TGTGCCAGCGTGTTGGCGGGTGAGCAGTTCTTC.

This clonotype was observed a handful of times. This chain uses TRBV7-3 with TRBJ2-3, with D possibly TRBD2 on 5 matching bases. With 0 bases removed from V and 4 bases from J, the gap between germline ends came to 11 bases. CDR1 SGHTA and CDR2 FQGTGA come from the germline V gene. The CDR3 length is 15 residues. In nucleotides, the CDR3 is TGTGCCAGCAGCTTAACGAGGGAGTCGGCAGATACGCAGTATTTT. Amino acid sequence: CASSLTRESADTQYF.

This clonotype came up once. The chain uses TRBV4-1 and TRBJ1-2; perhaps TRBD1 as D (5 bases). V lost 0 bases, J lost 5 bases, and 16 bases lay in between. Germline V gene lookup returns CDR1 MGHRA and CDR2 YSYEKL. This CDR3 region has 16 residues. The CDR3, as DNA: TGCGCCAGCAGCCAAGATAGTACAGGCCTCGCTTATGGCTACACCTTC. Protein: CASSQDSTGLAYGYTF.

The chain is built from TRBV29-1 and TRBJ1-1; D unresolved. The V and J ends lost 7 bases and 1 base respectively, with 16 bases between them. Germline values: CDR1 SQVTM, CDR2 ANQGSEA. The CDR3 runs to 14 residues. CDR3 loop: CSGLPNGRNTEAFF. Here the CDR3 DNA reads TGCAGCGGCCTTCCAAACGGGCGGAACACTGAAGCTTTCTTT.

The V call is TRBV7-9, the J call TRBJ2-3, with TRBD2 identical over 8 bases. The V and J ends lost 3 bases and 3 bases, in that order; junction bases with no gene match: 5. The V gene's germline CDR1 is SEHNR and CDR2 FQNEAQ (reference sequence). The CDR3 loop spans 15 amino acids. The CDR3 loop reads CASSLREDQTDTQYF. The CDR3 DNA reads as TGTGCCAGCAGCTTGCGGGAGGACCAAACAGATACGCAGTATTTT.

V and J are TRBV28 and TRBJ2-3; 12 bases map to TRBD2. The germline V gene has CDR1 MDHEN and CDR2 SYDVKM. Losses at the gene ends were 2 bases for V and 4 bases for J; bases not matched to a gene: 13. The CDR3 has 19 amino acids. CDR3 sequence: CASSLASGGAGVRADTQYF. DNA for the CDR3: TGTGCCAGCAGTTTAGCTAGCGGGGGGGCCGGAGTCAGGGCAGATACGCAGTATTTT.

The chain carries TRBV5-1 and TRBJ2-6, with 10 bases matching TRBD1. With 4 bases clipped from V and 4 bases from J, the junction kept 5 bases outside the gene matches. Germline values: CDR1 SGHRS, CDR2 YFSETQ. This CDR3 contains 16 residues. The CDR3 protein is CASSRGTGDGANVLTF. In DNA form, the CDR3 reads TGCGCCAGCAGCCGAGGGACAGGGGACGGGGCCAACGTCCTGACTTTC.

The V and J genes are TRBV19 and TRBJ1-5, with D unclear. V dropped 7 bases and J dropped 5 bases, with 18 bases sitting between them. This CDR3 is 15 amino acids long. From germline, CDR1 is LNHDA and CDR2 SQIVND (reference sequence). The CDR3 DNA is TGTGCCAGTACCCATTTCCGGGAGGATTATCAGCCCCAGCATTTT. Its protein product is CASTHFREDYQPQHF.

The V and J genes are TRBV7-9 and TRBJ1-2, with D perhaps matching TRBD1 (6 bases). Germline V CDR1 and CDR2: SEHNR, FQNEAQ (reference sequence). V lost 1 base and J 4 bases, leaving 16 bases between the germline ends. This CDR3 contains 16 residues. DNA for the CDR3: TGTGCCAGCAGCTTAGTTCCAGGGGCGGGTGCCTATGGCTACACCTTC. It is translated as CASSLVPGAGAYGYTF.

The chain uses TRBV7-3 and TRBJ2-7; 10 bases agree with TRBD2. The CDR3 spans 14 residues. Germline V gene sequence: CDR1 SGHTA, CDR2 FQGTGA. Germline trimming cut 5 bases from V and 9 bases from J; bases unmatched to any gene: 10. The chain's CDR3 is CASSRLAGDGGQYF. CDR3 nucleotide sequence: TGTGCCAGCAGCCGCCTAGCGGGAGACGGTGGGCAGTACTTC.